These 19 T cell receptor beta chains were all obtained from the same sample, sequenced in a study of beta chain features in type 1 diabetes. Expressed TCRB transcripts got sequenced, as all isolated RNA was reverse transcribed. The method was immunoSEQ multiplex PCR; TCRdb's version includes in-frame clones alone and lacks a portion of them. The sample includes 300,000 to 400,000 clones, around 10% of them seen just once. No antigen is known for these receptors. Findings and limits, study-wide: In all four CD4+ subsets, TCRB CDR3 length was significantly, moderately reduced in type 1 diabetes.

The sample taken for sequencing was central memory CD4+ T cells from blood. These receptors all come from a man aged 25 to 40 with type 1 diabetes.

This clone was seen many times. The chain uses TRBV5-1 and TRBJ2-1; D possibly corresponds to TRBD2 (6 bases). Germline lookup yields CDR1 SGHRS and CDR2 YFSETQ. Trimming shortened V by 4 bases and J by 7 bases, and 24 bases separated the two germline ends. CDR3 length equals 17 residues. The chain's CDR3 is CASSVLRGASDGNEQFF. The CDR3 nucleotides read TGCGCCAGCAGCGTACTGCGCGGGGCCTCGGATGGGAATGAGCAGTTCTTC.

This clone was found a few times. V gene TRBV5-1 combines with J gene TRBJ2-4; 7 bases fit TRBD1. CDR1 is SGHRS and CDR2 is YFSETQ in the germline V gene. The CDR3 consists of 22 residues. With 4 bases clipped from V and 2 bases from J, the junction kept 27 bases outside the gene matches. CDR3 amino acids: CASSPYEGAIYSSSYSKNIQYF. The CDR3 DNA follows: TGCGCCAGCAGCCCTTACGAGGGGGCGATATATTCGTCATCCTATTCCAAAAACATTCAGTACTTC.

Points on this clone: An end of the junction differs from the germline gene, which may be a read error. J is TRBJ1-4 and V is TRBV5-4, with D hard to call. Germline V CDR1 and CDR2: SGHNT, YYREEE (reference sequence). The length of the CDR3 is 15 residues. Written as DNA, the CDR3 is TGCGCCAGCAGCCAAGTTGGCAGTACTAATGAAAAACTGTTTTTT. It translates to CASSQVGSTNEKLFF.

There are a few counts of this clone. This rearrangement joins TRBV29-1 to TRBJ2-3; TRBD1 is a possible D gene (5 bases). This CDR3 spans 14 amino acids. The germline CDR1 and CDR2 sequences are SQVTM and ANQGSEA. V was shortened by 0 bases and J by 1 base, with 8 bases between the two germline ends. The CDR3 protein is CSVEDQTGTDTQYF. Written as DNA, the CDR3 is TGCAGCGTTGAAGATCAGACAGGCACAGATACGCAGTATTTT.

Only a few counts were recorded for this clone. The V call is TRBV13, the J call TRBJ1-1; D gene uncertain. V gave up 5 bases and J gave up 3 bases, with 13 bases separating them. The CDR3 consists of 14 residues. The germline V gene has CDR1 PRHDT and CDR2 FYEKMQ (reference sequence). CDR3 DNA sequence: TGTGCCAGCAGCCTCCCGAGCGCTTACACTGAAGCTTTCTTT. It is translated as CASSLPSAYTEAFF.

To note about this clone: Other DNA sequences in the sample encode the same CDR3. The chain employs TRBV7-3 and TRBJ2-1; D not certain. This CDR3 is built from 18 residues. Germline values: CDR1 SGHTA, CDR2 FQGTGA. The germline V and J ends were trimmed by 2 bases and 0 bases, with 17 bases remaining between them. The CDR3: CASSLDQGGSSSYNEQFF. The CDR3 bases are TGTGCCAGCAGCTTAGATCAAGGCGGCTCAAGCTCCTACAATGAGCAGTTCTTC.

This clone was detected a few times. Here the CDR3 reads CASGLYNEQFF. The CDR3 DNA reads TGTGCCAGCGGGCTTTACAATGAGCAGTTCTTC. J is TRBJ2-1 and V is TRBV28, with D hard to call. The germline V gene encodes CDR1 MDHEN and CDR2 SYDVKM. Trimming stripped 8 bases from V and 4 bases from J, with 6 bases between. The CDR3 totals 11 residues.

This clone was seen at least ten times. The rearrangement joins TRBV5-6 to TRBJ2-5; maybe TRBD2 (5 bases). The CDR3 is 14 amino acids. The ends were cut back, 3 bases at V and 5 bases at J, with 14 bases in the middle. Germline V gene sequence: CDR1 SGHDT, CDR2 YYEEEE. CDR3 in amino acids: CASSSPSQWETQYF. The CDR3 nucleotides are TGTGCCAGCAGCTCCCCTAGCCAGTGGGAGACCCAGTACTTC.

The CDR3 DNA is TGTGCCAGCAGACCTCCCGGGACAGGGAGCACCGGGGAGCTGTTTTTT. It is translated as CASRPPGTGSTGELFF. This chain joins TRBV7-2 and TRBJ2-2, with 9 positions matching TRBD1. The germline CDR1 and CDR2 sequences are SGHTA and FQGNSA. V was clipped by 6 bases and J by 4 bases; unmatched bases: 9. This CDR3 has 16 amino acids.

The V gene is TRBV5-4, the J gene TRBJ2-7; maybe TRBD2 (5 bases). V shed 4 bases and J shed 2 bases, with 16 bases lying between them. CDR1 is SGHNT and CDR2 is YYREEE in the germline V gene (reference sequence). The CDR3 is 15 amino acids. Here the CDR3 reads CASSLGSQNPYEQYF. The CDR3 DNA reads TGTGCCAGCAGCCTAGGGAGTCAAAACCCCTACGAGCAGTACTTC.

In the case of this clone: Different DNA sequences within this sample yield the same CDR3. The chain has TRBV28 and TRBJ2-7; D unresolved. The CDR3 extends over 12 amino acids. Germline-derived CDR1 and CDR2 are MDHEN and SYDVKM. The V and J ends lost 1 base and 3 bases respectively, with 4 bases between them. Written as DNA, the CDR3 is TGTGCCAGCAGTTTATCACGCTACGAGCAGTACTTC. Translating gives CASSLSRYEQYF.

The rearrangement uses TRBV28 and TRBJ2-2; unclear D gene. V was trimmed by 3 bases and J by 8 bases, leaving 4 bases between them. In germline, CDR1 is MDHEN, CDR2 SYDVKM. This CDR3 is built from 11 residues. CDR3 sequence: CASSFVGELFF. As DNA, the CDR3 is TGTGCCAGCAGTTTCGTGGGGGAGCTGTTTTTT.

The chain links TRBV7-9 to TRBJ2-2; 8 bases are shared with TRBD1. There are 14 residues in the CDR3. V lost 6 bases to trimming and J lost 0 bases; unmatched junction nucleotides: 0. Germline V gene data show CDR1 as SEHNR and CDR2 as FQNEAQ (reference sequence). The CDR3, as DNA: TGTGCCAGCAGACAGGGGGCGAACACCGGGGAGCTGTTTTTT. Translating gives CASRQGANTGELFF.

This clone was seen only a few times. CDR3 sequence reads: CASSQDPGGPGSHEQYF. DNA for the CDR3: TGCGCCAGCAGCCAAGATCCAGGGGGGCCCGGATCCCACGAGCAGTACTTC. The chain carries TRBV4-1 and TRBJ2-7, with D possibly matching TRBD1 (7 bases). The CDR3 sequence is 17 residues long. V dropped 0 bases and J dropped 5 bases, with 20 bases sitting between them. Germline-derived CDR1 and CDR2 are MGHRA and YSYEKL.

This chain uses TRBV7-2 with TRBJ2-7; perhaps TRBD2 as D (5 bases). CDR3 length: 15 residues. CDR1 is SGHTA and CDR2 is FQGNSA in the germline V gene. The ends were cut back, 5 bases at V and 5 bases at J, with 19 bases in the middle. This CDR3 is CASSLPGSSYDEQYF. Written as DNA, the CDR3 is TGTGCCAGCAGCCTCCCAGGATCTAGCTACGACGAGCAGTACTTC. Combining the CDR3 with reference TRBV7-2 and TRBJ2-7 gives the whole variable domain GAGVSQSPSNKVTEKGKDVELRCDPISGHTALYWYRQSLGQGLEFLIYFQGNSAPDKSGLPSDRFSAERTGGSVSTLTIQRTQQEDSAVYLCASSLPGSSYDEQYFGPGTRLTVT.

This clone was seen once. This chain connects TRBV5-6 to TRBJ1-5, with D perhaps matching TRBD1 (5 bases). V was pared by 1 base and J by 0 bases, with 14 bases between. This CDR3 is built from 17 residues. The germline CDR1 and CDR2 sequences are SGHDT and YYEEEE. This CDR3 is CASSLKETGYSNQPQHF. The CDR3 coding sequence is TGTGCCAGCAGCTTGAAAGAAACAGGTTATAGCAATCAGCCCCAGCATTTT.

The V gene is TRBV5-4, the J gene TRBJ2-1; the D is unclear. Germline assignment: CDR1 SGHNT and CDR2 YYREEE (reference sequence). Trimming removed 7 bases at V and 8 bases at J, with 10 bases between. The CDR3 spans 11 residues. The CDR3 region is CASAAWDEQFF. The CDR3 coding sequence is TGTGCCAGCGCCGCGTGGGATGAGCAGTTCTTC. Combining the CDR3 with reference TRBV5-4 and TRBJ2-1 gives the whole variable domain ETGVTQSPTHLIKTRGQQVTLRCSSQSGHNTVSWYQQALGQGPQFIFQYYREEENGRGNFPPRFSGLQFPNYSSELNVNALELDDSALYLCASAAWDEQFFGPGTRLTVL.

Many counts were recorded for this clone. The chain is built from TRBV29-1 and TRBJ1-2, with a tentative D call TRBD1 (5 bases). There are 12 residues in the CDR3. V dropped 5 bases and J dropped 9 bases, with 16 bases sitting between them. Per the germline V gene, CDR1 is SQVTM and CDR2 is ANQGSEA. CDR3 sequence: CSVQWQGGSYTF. The CDR3 DNA sequence: TGCAGCGTTCAATGGCAGGGTGGGAGCTACACCTTC.

DNA for the CDR3: TGTGCCAGCTCACCACCCGACAAACAATCCAAAAACATTCAGTACTTC. Amino acids: CASSPPDKQSKNIQYF. The chain joins TRBV18 to TRBJ2-4; no reliable D call. CDR3 length: 16 residues. V was cut by 0 bases and J by 2 bases, with 11 bases left in between. From germline, CDR1 is KGHSH and CDR2 LQKENI.